Following are 30 T cell receptor beta chains from one sample sequenced in a study of OX40 agonist ivuxolimab in advanced cancers. Receptor amplification or capture employed the immunoSEQ multiplex PCR assay. Sourced from immuneACCESS, this table was stored by TCRdb with only in-frame sequences that have V and J called. A share of the clones is absent; for the studies checked, an unresolved V gene accounts for under half, and the remainder has no known explanation. The sample table records some 19,000 clones; roughly four fifths of these occur just once. The biggest ten clones account for about an eighth of the sample. The material was CD4+ or CD8+ T cells sorted from blood, obtained in a trial of the OX40 agonist ivuxolimab. These receptors were taken from an adult with an advanced solid tumor such as melanoma, head and neck, liver or kidney cancer.

Turning to this clone: The same CDR3 also results from other DNA sequences found in this sample. The gene calls are TRBV7-6 and TRBJ1-2, with a tentative D call TRBD1 (6 bases). Germline V CDR1 and CDR2: SGHVS, FNYEAQ. V lost 0 bases and J lost 7, with 12 bases in between. The CDR3 has 14 amino acids. CDR3 in DNA: TGTGCCAGCAGCTTAGCGGTCATGACAGGTGGCTACACCTTC. Amino acids: CASSLAVMTGGYTF.

J is TRBJ1-5 and V is TRBV6-1; maybe TRBD1 (5 bases). This CDR3 has 15 residues. Germline V gene data show CDR1 as MNHNS and CDR2 as SASEGT. V lost 11 bases to trimming and J lost 3 bases, with 20 bases between them. CDR3 loop: CAGGSPGRNNQPQHF. The CDR3 nucleotides read TGTGCCGGTGGATCTCCGGGGCGCAACAATCAGCCCCAGCATTTT.

This clone has more than one count but fewer than ten. The CDR3 region has the DNA TGTGCCTGGAGTAAAAAGGCATCGAACACTGAAGCTTTCTTT. It codes for CAWSKKASNTEAFF. This rearrangement joins TRBV30 to TRBJ1-1; D remains unclear. V dropped 2 bases and J dropped 1 base, with 11 bases sitting between them. The CDR3 has 14 amino acids. In germline, CDR1 is GTSNPN, CDR2 SVGIG (reference sequence).

The CDR3 loop is CASSQAPAGQGGDTQYF. The CDR3 DNA is TGCGCCAGCAGCCAAGCCCCAGCAGGACAGGGGGGCGATACGCAGTATTTT. This rearrangement joins TRBV4-3 to TRBJ2-3; TRBD1 agrees at 10 bases. CDR3 length: 17 residues. Germline lookup yields CDR1 LGHNA and CDR2 YSLEER. With 1 base clipped from V and 6 bases from J, the junction kept 10 bases outside the gene matches.

This clone was observed a single time. The rearrangement uses TRBV7-2 and TRBJ1-6; no clear D gene. CDR3 length: 17 amino acids. Germline assignment: CDR1 SGHTA and CDR2 FQGNSA. V lost 1 base and J 6 bases, leaving 16 bases between the germline ends. The CDR3 sequence is CASSLESTLRRNSPLHF. CDR3 bases: TGTGCCAGCAGCTTAGAAAGTACGTTGCGGCGTAATTCACCCCTCCACTTT.

The chain combines TRBV11-3 with TRBJ1-5; D may be TRBD1 (6 bases). Germline CDR1 reads SGHNT; CDR2 reads YENEEA. Trimming removed 8 bases at V and 7 bases at J, with 18 bases between. The CDR3 has 14 residues. The CDR3 DNA reads as TGTGCCAGCGGGGGCCCTCTCATGCGCCAGCCCCAGCATTTT. Translating gives CASGGPLMRQPQHF.

This sequence joins TRBV5-1 and TRBJ1-3; D perhaps matches TRBD1 (5 bases). V dropped 2 bases and J dropped 4 bases, with 10 bases sitting between them. The CDR3 is made up of 14 amino acids. Germline V CDR1 and CDR2: SGHRS, YFSETQ. DNA for the CDR3: TGCGCCAGCAGCTTTGGGGACGTAGGAAACACCATATATTTT. Translating it yields CASSFGDVGNTIYF.

The rearrangement uses TRBV10-3 and TRBJ1-1; D is uncertain. In germline, CDR1 is ENHRY, CDR2 SYGVKD. Trimming pared 4 bases from V and 0 bases from J, leaving 9 bases between. CDR3 length equals 14 residues. The CDR3 here is CAISGSGMNTEAFF. The CDR3 coding sequence is TGTGCCATCAGTGGATCGGGAATGAACACTGAAGCTTTCTTT.

The chain recombines TRBV5-1 with TRBJ2-7, with 7 bases that match TRBD1. This CDR3 is built from 15 residues. Trimming took 0 bases from V and 3 from J; bases not matched to a gene: 6. The germline V gene has CDR1 SGHRS and CDR2 YFSETQ. The chain's CDR3 is CASSLDAGGNYEQYF. The CDR3 coding sequence is TGCGCCAGCAGCTTGGATGCAGGGGGTAACTACGAGCAGTACTTC.

V is TRBV28 and J is TRBJ2-3; weak D call: TRBD2 (6 bases). Germline V gives CDR1 MDHEN, CDR2 SYDVKM. CDR3 length equals 14 residues. With 11 bases removed from V and 2 bases from J, the gap between germline ends came to 17 bases. The CDR3 reads CAWGLGSITDTQYF. DNA of the CDR3: TGTGCCTGGGGACTCGGGAGTATCACAGATACGCAGTATTTT.

This chain uses TRBV7-9 with TRBJ2-7; D gene ambiguous. Germline V gene sequence: CDR1 SEHNR, CDR2 FQNEAQ (reference sequence). Trimming removed 6 bases at V and 3 bases at J, with 18 bases between. The CDR3 has 15 residues. Here the CDR3 reads CASRPGSGGFYEQYF. DNA for the CDR3: TGTGCCAGCAGGCCCGGGTCGGGTGGGTTCTACGAGCAGTACTTC.

This chain joins TRBV19 and TRBJ1-1; D gene unclear. This CDR3 spans 14 amino acids. The V end lost 3 bases, the J end lost 4 bases, and 12 bases lay between the germline ends. Per the germline V gene, CDR1 is LNHDA and CDR2 is SQIVND (reference sequence). The CDR3 DNA follows: TGTGCCAGTAGTATCCTGGGGTTAGGCACTGAAGCTTTCTTT. The encoded protein is CASSILGLGTEAFF. Complete variable domain (other parts from reference TRBV19 and TRBJ1-1): DGGITQSPKYLFRKEGQNVTLSCEQNLNHDAMYWYRQDPGQGLRLIYYSQIVNDFQKGDIAEGYSVSREKKESFPLTVTSAQKNPTAFYLCASSILGLGTEAFFGQGTRLTVV.

This chain connects TRBV11-1 to TRBJ2-3; perhaps TRBD1 as D (6 bases). In germline, CDR1 is SGHAT, CDR2 FQDESV (reference sequence). Trimming shortened V by 3 bases and J by 1 base, and 23 bases separated the two germline ends. This CDR3 contains 19 residues. The CDR3 reads CASSLRWTALRGGTDTQYF. Written as DNA, the CDR3 is TGTGCCAGCAGCTTGAGATGGACAGCGCTGAGGGGTGGCACAGATACGCAGTATTTT.

CDR3 in DNA: TGTGCCAGCAGCAAACTCCGTCCGGAGACATATGGCTACACCTTC. Residues: CASSKLRPETYGYTF. V usage is TRBV21-1 and J usage is TRBJ1-2. TRBV21-1 is given as a pseudogene. This CDR3 contains 15 residues.

The chain carries TRBV18 and TRBJ1-2; 7 bases agree with TRBD1. Looked up from germline, CDR1 is KGHSH and CDR2 is LQKENI. V shed 3 bases, J shed 6 bases, and the junction held 4 bases outside the gene matches. The CDR3 length is 13 residues. CDR3 coding DNA: TGTGCCAGCTCACCGCGAGGGGGCGATGGCTACACCTTC. As protein: CASSPRGGDGYTF.

This clone has a handful of counts. The genes are TRBV6-1 and TRBJ1-5; 8 bases line up with TRBD1. The CDR3 spans 14 residues. The V gene end was trimmed by 4 bases and the J gene end by 6 bases; junction bases not matched to a gene: 5. The V gene's germline CDR1 is MNHNS and CDR2 SASEGT. The CDR3 sequence: CASSVDRGGQPQHF. CDR3 sequence (DNA): TGTGCCAGCAGTGTCGACAGGGGAGGTCAGCCCCAGCATTTT.

In this sample, this clone turned up a few times. The V gene is TRBV9, the J gene TRBJ2-3; 11 bases match TRBD2. Trimming at V came to 4 bases and at J to 2 bases, leaving 6 bases not matched to a gene. The germline V gene has CDR1 SGDLS and CDR2 YYNGEE. The CDR3 covers 16 residues. The chain's CDR3 is CASSKTSGGDTDTQYF. As DNA, the CDR3 is TGTGCCAGCAGCAAAACTAGCGGGGGAGACACAGATACGCAGTATTTT.

The chain uses TRBV28 and TRBJ2-1; 7 bases line up with TRBD1. The trim removed 6 bases at V and 2 bases at J, leaving 13 bases unmatched. CDR3 size: 17 residues. Germline V lookup: CDR1 MDHEN, CDR2 SYDVKM. CDR3 region: CASSLLGGRRAYNEQFF. The CDR3 nucleotides read TGTGCCAGCAGCCTATTAGGGGGCCGGCGGGCCTACAATGAGCAGTTCTTC.

The gene calls are TRBV5-4 and TRBJ1-6, with D possibly TRBD1 on 6 matching bases. The germline V gene has CDR1 SGHNT and CDR2 YYREEE (reference sequence). The ends were cut back, 3 bases at V and 6 bases at J, with 13 bases in the middle. The CDR3 totals 15 residues. The CDR3 loop reads CASSSPGTINSPLHF. The CDR3 bases are TGTGCCAGCAGCTCCCCCGGGACAATTAATTCACCCCTCCACTTT.

The gene calls are TRBV5-4 and TRBJ2-2, with D tentatively TRBD2 (6 bases). CDR1 and CDR2 (germline): SGHNT, YYREEE (reference sequence). Deletions cut 10 bases from V and 4 bases from J, with 23 bases between. The CDR3 loop spans 16 amino acids. In DNA, the CDR3 is TGTGCCGGCGCCGTTGCAGCGGGTATTCTCACCGGGGAGCTGTTTTTT. This sequence encodes CAGAVAAGILTGELFF.

This clone has a single count. This chain uses TRBV5-5 with TRBJ1-4, with no clear D. The germline V gene has CDR1 SGHKS and CDR2 YYEKEE (reference sequence). This CDR3 comprises 13 residues. Trimming took 0 bases from V and 5 from J, leaving 5 bases between them. The CDR3 nucleotides are TGTGCCAGCAGCTTGGCCCTGAATGAAAAACTGTTTTTT. Amino acid sequence: CASSLALNEKLFF.

This clone was detected only once. The chain employs TRBV20-1 and TRBJ2-7; TRBD1 matches at 8 bases. This CDR3 has 11 residues. J gave up 4 bases and V 6 bases, and 2 bases lay outside the gene matches. Germline V gives CDR1 DFQATT, CDR2 SNEGSKA (reference sequence). The CDR3 DNA is TGCAGTGCCCGACAGGGGTACGAGCAGTACTTC. Its translation is CSARQGYEQYF.

The V and J genes are TRBV10-3 and TRBJ1-1; tentative D call: TRBD1 (5 bases). Trimming cost V 0 bases and J 11 bases, with 10 bases left between them. Germline V lookup: CDR1 ENHRY, CDR2 SYGVKD. The CDR3 length is 12 residues. In DNA, the CDR3 is TGTGCCATCAGTGAGTCGGGGGTTTTGGCTTTCTTT. It is translated as CAISESGVLAFF.

The chain uses TRBV19 and TRBJ1-5, with 7 bases fitting TRBD1. Trimming took 5 bases from V and 11 from J; bases not matched to a gene: 15. This CDR3 region has 15 residues. Looked up from germline, CDR1 is LNHDA and CDR2 is SQIVND (reference sequence). For the CDR3, the DNA is TGTGCCAGTAGTCCCCCATCCGGGACAGTTTTTTCCCAGCATTTT. This codes for CASSPPSGTVFSQHF.

This chain links TRBV29-1 with TRBJ2-5; possibly TRBD2 for D (6 bases). Germline V gene lookup returns CDR1 SQVTM and CDR2 ANQGSEA. CDR3 size: 14 residues. V was cut by 6 bases and J by 4 bases, with 18 bases left in between. The CDR3 nucleotides read TGCAGCGTCGGTGACCGACTAGTCGTAGAGACCCAGTACTTC. Translating gives CSVGDRLVVETQYF. Complete variable domain (other parts from reference TRBV29-1 and TRBJ2-5): SAVISQKPSRDICQRGTSLTIQCQVDSQVTMMFWYRQQPGQSLTLIATANQGSEATYESGFVIDKFPISRPNLTFSTLTVSNMSPEDSSIYLCSVGDRLVVETQYFGPGTRLLVL.

The J gene is TRBJ1-2, the V gene TRBV28; 7 bases fit TRBD1. Trimming at V came to 6 bases and at J to 4 bases, leaving 2 bases not matched to a gene. The CDR3 runs to 12 residues. Per the germline V gene, CDR1 is MDHEN and CDR2 is SYDVKM. The CDR3: CASRRQGYGYTF. The CDR3, as DNA: TGTGCCAGCAGAAGACAGGGCTATGGCTACACCTTC.

The rearrangement links TRBV29-1 to TRBJ1-1, with a tentative D call TRBD1 (6 bases). V lost 5 bases to trimming and J lost 5 bases, with 9 bases between them. The CDR3 contains 11 residues. Germline CDR1 and CDR2: SQVTM and ANQGSEA. CDR3 region: CSVLGGTEAFF. CDR3 coding DNA: TGCAGCGTTTTAGGGGGTACTGAAGCTTTCTTT.

The chain links TRBV29-1 to TRBJ1-2; the match to TRBD1 covers 8 bases. Germline V gene data show CDR1 as SQVTM and CDR2 as ANQGSEA. J gave up 4 bases and V 4 bases, and 5 bases lay outside the gene matches. The CDR3 spans 13 residues. CDR3 DNA sequence: TGCAGCGTTGCACAGGGGGGAGGCTATGGCTACACCTTC. Translation: CSVAQGGGYGYTF.

This chain joins TRBV5-5 and TRBJ1-1; D is undetermined. V was pared by 2 bases and J by 3 bases, with 5 bases between. Germline V CDR1 and CDR2: SGHKS, YYEKEE (reference sequence). The CDR3 sequence is 12 residues long. CDR3 coding DNA: TGTGCCAGCAGCTTTAGGGACACTGAAGCTTTCTTT. Protein product: CASSFRDTEAFF.

The V and J genes are TRBV5-5 and TRBJ1-6; perhaps TRBD1 as D (5 bases). V lost 1 base, J lost 1 base, and 12 bases lay in between. CDR1 SGHKS and CDR2 YYEKEE come from the germline V gene (reference sequence). This CDR3 contains 17 residues. The CDR3 DNA reads as TGTGCCAGCAGCTTGTACAGGCGGGGGTCCTATAATTCACCCCTCCACTTT. It yields the protein CASSLYRRGSYNSPLHF.